The 7 T cell receptor beta chains below all came from one sample that was sequenced in a study of cytomegalovirus exposure and HLA in healthy donors. Amplification used 60 Vbeta primers and 13 Jbeta primers. Here immunoSEQ multiplex PCR was the method, and the copy in TCRdb shows in-frame clones only, minus some. The data hold some 110,000 clones, with over 75% observed a single time. The specimen sequenced was PBMCs. Receptor source: a woman between 40 and 50 years old in good health and CMV-seropositive.

This clone is a singleton in its sample. The genes are TRBV11-3 and TRBJ2-2; the match to TRBD2 covers 14 bases. The CDR3 contains 19 residues. V shed 2 bases and J 3 bases; nucleotides not matched to a gene: 8. CDR1 is SGHNT and CDR2 is YENEEA in the germline V gene. The chain's CDR3 is CASSLSTSGGARYTGELFF. The CDR3 nucleotides are TGTGCCAGCAGCTTATCGACTAGCGGGGGGGCAAGGTACACCGGGGAGCTGTTTTTT.

This clone was counted a few times. The chain has TRBV6-5 and TRBJ2-2; TRBD2 is a possible D gene (6 bases). V gave up 4 bases and J gave up 2 bases, with 14 bases separating them. Germline lookup yields CDR1 MNHEY and CDR2 SVGAGI. The CDR3 runs 16 residues. As DNA, the CDR3 is TGTGCCAGCAGTTTCTCGGGGGAGGTAAACACCGGGGAGCTGTTTTTT. This translates into CASSFSGEVNTGELFF.

This clone was seen a few times. This sequence joins TRBV20-1 and TRBJ1-1; D is unclear. This CDR3 is 11 amino acids long. Germline V lookup: CDR1 DFQATT, CDR2 SNEGSKA (reference sequence). The V end lost 3 bases, the J end lost 7 bases, and 9 bases lay between the germline ends. CDR3 sequence reads: CSASPQNEAFF. The CDR3 coding sequence is TGCAGTGCTAGTCCTCAGAATGAAGCTTTCTTT.

CDR3 in DNA: TGTGCCAGCAGCTTACGACAGGGAGGCCGAACAGATACGCAGTATTTT. As protein: CASSLRQGGRTDTQYF. The V call is TRBV7-8, the J call TRBJ2-3; a possible D gene is TRBD1 (7 bases). The CDR3 consists of 16 residues. Germline CDR1 SGHVS, CDR2 FQNEAQ. Trimming cost V 2 bases and J 3 bases, with 15 bases left between them.

CDR3 in DNA: TGTGCCAGCAGCTTAGTAGGAGCGGGCCTGGACGAGCAGTACTTC. As protein: CASSLVGAGLDEQYF. The chain recombines TRBV11-3 with TRBJ2-7; possibly TRBD2 for D (6 bases). The germline V and J ends were trimmed by 1 base and 5 bases, with 15 bases remaining between them. The CDR3 runs to 15 residues. CDR1 is SGHNT, CDR2 YENEEA, per germline.

This clone was picked up a small number of times. This chain joins TRBV5-4 and TRBJ2-7, with TRBD2 identical over 8 bases. With 3 bases clipped from V and 3 bases from J, the junction kept 5 bases outside the gene matches. CDR1 and CDR2 from the germline V gene are SGHNT and YYREEE (reference sequence). This CDR3 contains 14 residues. CDR3 nucleotides: TGTGCCAGCAGCTCCGGACTAGCAGACTACGAGCAGTACTTC. It encodes CASSSGLADYEQYF.

The genes are TRBV11-2 and TRBJ1-1; D not resolved. The CDR3 contains 14 residues. Germline assignment: CDR1 SGHAT and CDR2 FQNNGV. V was cut by 0 bases and J by 1 base, with 6 bases left in between. The CDR3 loop reads CASSLEIANTEAFF. CDR3 DNA sequence: TGTGCCAGCAGCTTAGAGATAGCGAACACTGAAGCTTTCTTT.